The 8 T cell receptor beta chains below were found in one sample sequenced in a study of blood T cell repertoires in COVID-19. This table comes from immunoSEQ multiplex PCR, and its TCRdb copy is limited to in-frame clones, with some not included. The sample contains tens of thousands of clones, approximately 90% of which appear only once. The material sequenced was peripheral blood. These TCRs come from a woman older than 75 with COVID-19, enrolled during active disease.

This clone was observed a few times. The chain has TRBV5-5 and TRBJ1-2; D gene uncertain. Germline loops: CDR1 SGHKS, CDR2 YYEKEE (reference sequence). The CDR3 has 13 amino acids. V was clipped by 0 bases and J by 5 bases, with 8 bases between them. The CDR3 DNA sequence: TGTGCCAGCAGCTTGGCCGGGTTATATGGCTACACCTTC. Translating gives CASSLAGLYGYTF.

The chain combines TRBV5-1 with TRBJ2-1, with D unresolved. This CDR3 comprises 15 residues. Germline assignment: CDR1 SGHRS and CDR2 YFSETQ. Trimming removed 0 bases from V and 6 bases from J, with 13 bases in between. In DNA form, the CDR3 reads TGCGCCAGCAGCTTGGGAACCACCGCTATCAATGAGCAGTTCTTC. Residues: CASSLGTTAINEQFF.

V usage is TRBV13 and J usage is TRBJ2-3; D is ambiguous. Germline V gene data show CDR1 as PRHDT and CDR2 as FYEKMQ (reference sequence). With 2 bases removed from V and 0 bases from J, the gap between germline ends came to 9 bases. The CDR3 runs 15 residues. The CDR3 coding sequence is TGTGCCAGCAGCTTATTTGGCGGAAGCACAGATACGCAGTATTTT. Translating gives CASSLFGGSTDTQYF.

V gene TRBV6-5 combines with J gene TRBJ1-2; a weak D match, TRBD1 (6 bases). This CDR3 comprises 13 residues. Trimming pared 6 bases from V and 5 bases from J, leaving 13 bases between. CDR1 and CDR2 (germline): MNHEY, SVGAGI. In DNA form, the CDR3 reads TGTGCCAGCAGAAGGACAGTTCCTTATGGCTACACCTTC. Amino acid sequence: CASRRTVPYGYTF.

The J gene is TRBJ2-3, the V gene TRBV5-1; 8 positions agree with TRBD2. Germline values: CDR1 SGHRS, CDR2 YFSETQ. Trimming removed 2 bases from V and 4 bases from J; junction bases left unmatched: 6. The CDR3 extends over 15 amino acids. In nucleotides, the CDR3 is TGCGCCAGCAGCTTTGGCGGGGGGATCGCAGATACGCAGTATTTT. It codes for CASSFGGGIADTQYF.

This chain uses TRBV6-2 or TRBV6-3 with TRBJ1-2; tentatively, D is TRBD1 (6 bases). The CDR3 extends over 13 amino acids. Germline V gene lookup returns CDR1 MNHEY and CDR2 SVGEGT. V lost 5 bases, J lost 6 bases, and 13 bases lay in between. This chain's CDR3 is CASSQVQGNGYTF. The CDR3 region has the DNA TGTGCCAGCAGTCAAGTACAGGGCAATGGCTACACCTTC.

This chain's CDR3 is CASSGGTETYEQYF. The CDR3 DNA is TGCGCCAGCAGCGGGGGGACGGAGACCTACGAGCAGTACTTC. V usage is TRBV5-1 and J usage is TRBJ2-7; the D gene is possibly TRBD2 (6 bases). Trimming took off 4 bases at V and 2 bases at J, with 13 bases between the two ends. There are 14 residues in the CDR3. Germline V gene data show CDR1 as SGHRS and CDR2 as YFSETQ.

For the CDR3, the DNA is TGCGCCAGCAGGGGACTACCCCTGGGATCAGATACGCAGTATTTT. Translating it yields CASRGLPLGSDTQYF. V is TRBV5-1 and J is TRBJ2-3; 7 bases line up with TRBD2. Germline CDR1 reads SGHRS; CDR2 reads YFSETQ. This CDR3 region has 15 residues. Trimming took 5 bases from V and 4 from J; bases not matched to a gene: 10.